This T cell receptor beta chain was observed in a study of CD8 T cells in Susac syndrome. It was with random hexamers that roughly 0.5 to 1 ug RNA was reverse transcribed. In TCRdb, the immunoSEQ multiplex PCR reads were re-called with MiXCR into one record per CDR3 protein. The profile shows 100,000 to 150,000 distinct CDR3 sequences, about 95% of them singletons. Controls comprised healthy donors matched for age and sex. The germline CDR1 and CDR2 sequences are MDHEN and SYDVKM. This CDR3 is 14 amino acids long. Trimming took off 7 bases at V and 3 bases at J, with 16 bases between the two ends. Source material: CD4+ T cells from PBMCs. This sequence joins TRBV28 and TRBJ2-7; a weak D match, TRBD2 (6 bases). The origin of this receptor is a human donor in good health. DNA of the CDR3: TGTGCCAGCACACCCGGGAGTTCTCGCTACGAGCAGTACTTC. It encodes CASTPGSSRYEQYF. The complete variable domain, with remaining parts taken from reference TRBV28 and TRBJ2-7, reads DVKVTQSSRYLVKRTGEKVFLECVQDMDHENMFWYRQDPGLGLRLIYFSYDVKMKEKGDIPEGYSVSREKKERFSLILESASTNQTSMYLCASTPGSSRYEQYFGPGTRLTVT.